This T cell receptor (beta chain) was captured in a study of CD8+ T cells in alopecia areata. Overall study context: Administration of oral tofacitinib to treated patients was at 5 to 10 mg twice daily.

The CDR3 runs 13 residues. V was shortened by 2 bases and J by 9 bases, with 11 bases between the two germline ends. In germline, CDR1 is MGHDK, CDR2 SYGVNS. Sequencing templates came from extracted RNA that was reverse transcribed into cDNA. Here immunoSEQ multiplex PCR was the method, and the copy in TCRdb shows in-frame clones only, minus some. The repertoire has 110,000 or so clones, approximately 52% of them found once; the top ten carry roughly 30%. Documented treatment: oral pan-JAK inhibitor, 5-10 mg twice daily. This chain links TRBV25-1 with TRBJ2-4; D gene uncertain. Sequences were derived from CD8+ T cells sorted from blood, sampled at week 4, from a patient treated with tofacitinib. The TCR sequence derives from a human donor with alopecia areata. The CDR3 nucleotides are TGTGCCAGCAGTGAACGGATGGTGGGCATTCAGTACTTC. It translates to CASSERMVGIQYF.